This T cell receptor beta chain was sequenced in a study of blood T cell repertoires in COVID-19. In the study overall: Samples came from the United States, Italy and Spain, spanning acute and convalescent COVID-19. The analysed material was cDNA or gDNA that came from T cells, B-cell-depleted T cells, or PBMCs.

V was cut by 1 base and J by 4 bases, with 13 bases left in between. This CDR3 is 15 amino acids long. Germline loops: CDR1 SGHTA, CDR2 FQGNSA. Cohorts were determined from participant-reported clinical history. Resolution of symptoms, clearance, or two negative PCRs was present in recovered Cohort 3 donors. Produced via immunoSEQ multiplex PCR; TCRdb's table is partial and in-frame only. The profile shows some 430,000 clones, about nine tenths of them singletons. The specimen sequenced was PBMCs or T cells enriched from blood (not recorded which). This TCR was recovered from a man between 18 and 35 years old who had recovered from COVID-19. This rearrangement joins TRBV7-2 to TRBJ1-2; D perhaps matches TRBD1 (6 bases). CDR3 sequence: CASSLGKGVAYGYTF. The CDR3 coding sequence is TGTGCCAGCAGCTTAGGCAAGGGGGTAGCCTATGGCTACACCTTC.